These 15 T cell receptor beta chains originate from one sample sequenced in a study of regulatory T cells in long-lasting Graves disease. Time point of the sample: newly diagnosed GD, antithyroid drugs for less than 3 months. PBMCs were the source of the RNA used for TCR sequencing. Relying on iRepertoire HTBI primers and Arm-PCR of CDR3 regions, the team built TCR beta libraries. MiXCR, applied by TCRdb to the multiplex PCR reads, yields one record per CDR3 protein. This table has 350,000 to 500,000 distinct CDR3 sequences, around 15% appearing once. In addition, the sample was reused for a study of T cells in Graves' hyperthyroidism and ophthalmopathy.

Sequencing was performed on peripheral blood mononuclear cells (PBMCs), taken at new diagnosis, from a patient treated with antithyroid drugs. Receptors were obtained from a woman between 50 and 59 years old with Graves disease.

This clonotype has at least ten counts. V and J are TRBV6-1 and TRBJ1-1; D uncertain. CDR1 and CDR2 (germline): MNHNS, SASEGT. This CDR3 comprises 16 residues. V dropped 6 bases and J dropped 0 bases, with 17 bases sitting between them. The DNA for the CDR3 is TGTGCCAGCAGACGCAAGAGAACAGACCTGAACACTGAAGCTTTCTTT. Its translation: CASRRKRTDLNTEAFF.

The table lists this clonotype with many counts. No DNA is shown, since the ends of the CDR3 on it are uncertain; the CDR3 is the one TCRdb lists. The chain uses TRBV3-1 and TRBJ1-1; the table's D gene call, TRBD1, was not cross checked with the DNA. The CDR3 is made up of 14 amino acids, end residues included. Germline lookup yields CDR1 LGHDT and CDR2 YNNKEL (reference sequence). This CDR3 reads CASSVGQGISGVFF.

This clonotype was detected many times. The genes are TRBV29-1 and TRBJ2-5, with D perhaps TRBD1 (5 bases). Germline V gene sequence: CDR1 SQVTM, CDR2 ANQGSEA. The CDR3 is made up of 14 amino acids. Trimming stripped 7 bases from V and 2 bases from J, with 17 bases between. The DNA for the CDR3 is TGCAGCGCAAGAATGGCAGGGCTTCAAGAGACCCAGTACTTC. Its protein product is CSARMAGLQETQYF.

Ten or more counts support this clonotype. The chain couples TRBV6-1 to TRBJ1-1; maybe TRBD1 (6 bases). The germline gives CDR1 MNHNS, CDR2 SASEGT. V shed 7 bases and J shed 0 bases, with 9 bases lying between them. The CDR3 runs 13 residues. CDR3 region: CASNQGMNTEAFF. CDR3 DNA: TGTGCCAGCAATCAGGGGATGAACACTGAAGCTTTCTTT.

The chain carries TRBV9 and TRBJ1-6, with a possible D match to TRBD1 (5 bases). The CDR3 extends over 15 amino acids. Looked up from germline, CDR1 is SGDLS and CDR2 is YYNGEE. V lost 0 bases and J lost 14, with 18 bases in between. CDR3 in amino acids: CASSVDGTPLGALHF. The CDR3 DNA follows: TGTGCCAGCAGCGTAGACGGGACCCCCTTAGGGGCCCTCCACTTT.

In the case of this clonotype: This likely came from a read error, as a far larger clone is one base away. This sequence joins TRBV7-2 and TRBJ2-7, with D hard to call. V was clipped by 5 bases and J by 3 bases, with 8 bases between them. Looked up from germline, CDR1 is SGHTA and CDR2 is FQGNSA. This CDR3 is built from 12 residues. The CDR3 sequence: CASSPQNYEQYF. The DNA of the CDR3 is TGTGCCAGCAGCCCCCAGAACTACGAGCAGTACTTC.

This clonotype has more than one count but fewer than ten. The rearrangement uses TRBV27 and TRBJ1-4; tentative D call: TRBD1 (5 bases). Germline values: CDR1 MNHEY, CDR2 SMNVEV (reference sequence). V was shortened by 6 bases and J by 6 bases, with 17 bases between the two germline ends. This CDR3 contains 15 residues. CDR3 in DNA: TGTGCCAGCAGACGCCCGGGGGGGGTAGATGAAAAACTGTTTTTT. Protein sequence: CASRRPGGVDEKLFF.

Comments on this clonotype: This may arise from a read error, as a much more abundant clone is one base away. V gene TRBV24-1 combines with J gene TRBJ1-1, with D possibly matching TRBD1 (5 bases). CDR1 is KGHDR, CDR2 SFDVKD, per germline. The CDR3 length is 13 residues. The CDR3 reads CATSDLKGTEASF. The CDR3, as DNA: TGTGCCACCAGTGATTTGAAGGGGACTGAAGCTTCCTTT.

The chain carries TRBV28 and TRBJ2-5; 8 bases are shared with TRBD1. V trimming: 8 bases; J trimming: 6 bases; junction bases outside the gene matches: 20. CDR1 MDHEN and CDR2 SYDVKM come from the germline V gene. The CDR3 is made up of 17 amino acids. The CDR3 sequence: CASPPTTGDDPVKTQYF. The DNA of the CDR3 is TGTGCCAGCCCCCCGACGACAGGGGACGATCCCGTAAAGACCCAGTACTTC.

In this sample, this clonotype turned up many times. The V call is TRBV6-1, the J call TRBJ2-7; D is possibly TRBD2 (5 bases). The CDR3 is 13 residues long. The germline V gene encodes CDR1 MNHNS and CDR2 SASEGT. Trimming cost V 6 bases and J 3 bases, with 12 bases left between them. CDR3 sequence reads: CASRQTTYYEQYF. The CDR3 coding sequence is TGTGCCAGCAGGCAGACTACTTACTACGAGCAGTACTTC.

J is TRBJ2-3 and V is TRBV11-2, with D maybe TRBD2 (6 bases). Germline CDR1 is SGHAT and CDR2 is FQNNGV. CDR3 length: 14 amino acids. With 3 bases removed from V and 2 bases from J, the gap between germline ends came to 9 bases. The CDR3 DNA reads TGTGCCAGCAGCTTTGCGGGGAACACAGATACGCAGTATTTT. It encodes CASSFAGNTDTQYF. The variable domain in full, with the rest retrieved from reference TRBV11-2 and TRBJ2-3, is EAGVAQSPRYKIIEKRQSVAFWCNPISGHATLYWYQQILGQGPKLLIQFQNNGVVDDSQLPKDRFSAERLKGVDSTLKIQPAKLEDSAVYLCASSFAGNTDTQYFGPGTRLTVL.

This clonotype was detected many times. This chain joins TRBV2 and TRBJ2-3, with D unclear. The V gene lost 7 bases and the J gene lost 4 bases, with 9 bases spanning the gap. CDR3 length: 12 residues. Germline V gives CDR1 SNHLY, CDR2 FYNNEI. The CDR3 is CASNRAADTQYF. Written as DNA, the CDR3 is TGTGCCAGCAACAGAGCTGCAGATACGCAGTATTTT.

Ten or more counts support this clonotype. The chain has TRBV12-5 and TRBJ2-7; TRBD2 aligns across 13 bases. Germline V gene sequence: CDR1 LGHNT, CDR2 FRNRAP. The trim removed 4 bases at V and 5 bases at J, leaving 5 bases unmatched. CDR3 length: 15 residues. The CDR3 loop reads CASGSGLAGDHEQYF. CDR3 coding DNA: TGTGCTAGTGGTTCAGGACTAGCGGGAGACCACGAGCAGTACTTC. The entire variable domain, with the rest obtained from reference TRBV12-5 and TRBJ2-7, is as follows: DARVTQTPRHKVTEMGQEVTMRCQPILGHNTVFWYRQTMMQGLELLAYFRNRAPLDDSGMPKDRFSAEMPDATLATLKIQPSEPRDSAVYFCASGSGLAGDHEQYFGPGTRLTVT.

This clonotype was found many times. This sequence joins TRBV6-1 and TRBJ1-2; 8 bases are a match to TRBD1. This CDR3 contains 14 residues. Germline values: CDR1 MNHNS, CDR2 SASEGT. V shed 2 bases and J 4 bases; nucleotides not matched to a gene: 3. Here the CDR3 DNA reads TGTGCCAGCAGTGAACGGACAGGGCCCTATGGCTACACCTTC. Amino acids: CASSERTGPYGYTF.

This chain uses TRBV3-1 with TRBJ1-2; D unresolved. V was cut by 3 bases and J by 2 bases, with 16 bases left in between. The length of the CDR3 is 16 residues. CDR1 and CDR2 from the germline V gene are LGHDT and YNNKEL (reference sequence). The CDR3 loop is CASSHIRQGLNYGYTF. As DNA, the CDR3 is TGTGCCAGCAGCCACATAAGACAAGGCCTAAACTATGGCTACACCTTC. Complete variable domain (other parts from reference TRBV3-1 and TRBJ1-2): DTAVSQTPKYLVTQMGNDKSIKCEQNLGHDTMYWYKQDSKKFLKIMFSYNNKELIINETVPNRFSPKSPDKAHLNLHINSLELGDSAVYFCASSHIRQGLNYGYTFGSGTRLTVV.